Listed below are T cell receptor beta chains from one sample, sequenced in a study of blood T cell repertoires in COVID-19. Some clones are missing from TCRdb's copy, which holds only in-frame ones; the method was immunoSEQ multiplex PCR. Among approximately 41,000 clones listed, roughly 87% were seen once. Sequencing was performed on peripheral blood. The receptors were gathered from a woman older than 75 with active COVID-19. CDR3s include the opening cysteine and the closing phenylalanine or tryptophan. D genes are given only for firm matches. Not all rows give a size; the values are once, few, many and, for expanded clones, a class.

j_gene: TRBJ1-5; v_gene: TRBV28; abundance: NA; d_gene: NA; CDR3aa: CASSSGNQPQHF; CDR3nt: TGTGCCAGCAGTTCGGGGAATCAGCCCCAGCATTTT
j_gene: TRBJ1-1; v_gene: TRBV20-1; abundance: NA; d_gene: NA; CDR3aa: CSASSTGTEAFF; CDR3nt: TGCAGTGCCAGTTCAACAGGCACTGAAGCTTTCTTT
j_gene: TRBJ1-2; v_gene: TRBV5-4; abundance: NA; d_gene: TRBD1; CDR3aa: CASRIDRGYYGYTF; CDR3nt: TGTGCCAGCAGAATCGACAGGGGGTACTATGGCTACACCTTC
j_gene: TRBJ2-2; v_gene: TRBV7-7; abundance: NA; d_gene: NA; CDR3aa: CASSSQGHQGGELFF; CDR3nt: TGTGCTAGCAGCTCTCAGGGACACCAGGGCGGGGAGCTGTTTTTT
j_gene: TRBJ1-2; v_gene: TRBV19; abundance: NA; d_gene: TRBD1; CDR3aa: CASSPQGVTYGYTF; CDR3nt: TGTGCCAGTAGCCCCCAGGGGGTGACCTATGGCTACACCTTC
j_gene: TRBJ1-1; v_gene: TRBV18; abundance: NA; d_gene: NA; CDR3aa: CASSPLDKNTEAFF; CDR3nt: TGTGCCAGCTCACCATTAGACAAGAACACTGAAGCTTTCTTT
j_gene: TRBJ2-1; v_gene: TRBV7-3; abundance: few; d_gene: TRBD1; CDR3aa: CASSPGGLSGTGFLFF; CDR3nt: TGTGCCAGCAGCCCGGGGGGCCTCAGCGGGACAGGGTTTTTGTTCTTC
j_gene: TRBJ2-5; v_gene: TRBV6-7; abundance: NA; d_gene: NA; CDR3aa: CARWMGEETQYF; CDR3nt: TGTGCCAGATGGATGGGAGAAGAGACCCAGTACTTC
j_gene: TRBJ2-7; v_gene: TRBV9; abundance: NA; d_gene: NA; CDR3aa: CASSVEGSYEQYF; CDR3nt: TGTGCCAGCAGCGTAGAGGGGTCCTACGAGCAGTACTTC
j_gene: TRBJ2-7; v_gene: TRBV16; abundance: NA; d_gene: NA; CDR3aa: CASRQSGQSEQYF; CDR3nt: TGTGCCAGCAGGCAGAGTGGGCAGAGCGAGCAGTACTTC
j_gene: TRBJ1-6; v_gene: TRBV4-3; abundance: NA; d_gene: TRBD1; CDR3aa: CASSPSYRGRNSPLHF; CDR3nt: TGCGCCAGCAGCCCCTCCTACAGGGGGCGTAATTCACCCCTCCACTTT
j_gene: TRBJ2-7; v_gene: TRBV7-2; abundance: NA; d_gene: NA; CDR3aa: CASSLALGGQYF; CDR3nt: TGTGCCAGCAGCTTAGCGTTGGGGGGGCAGTACTTC
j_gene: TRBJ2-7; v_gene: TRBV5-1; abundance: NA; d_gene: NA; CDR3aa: CASSRGQLSYEQYF; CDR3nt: TGCGCCAGCAGCCGAGGACAGCTATCCTACGAGCAGTACTTC
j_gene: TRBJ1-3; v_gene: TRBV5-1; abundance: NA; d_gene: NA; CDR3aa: CASSLGPSQGAGNTIYF; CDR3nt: TGCGCCAGCAGCTTGGGACCCTCACAGGGTGCTGGAAACACCATATATTTT
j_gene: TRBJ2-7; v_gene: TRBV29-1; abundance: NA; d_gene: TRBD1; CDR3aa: CSVSGTGIHEQYF; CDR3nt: TGCAGCGTCTCCGGGACAGGGATCCACGAGCAGTACTTC
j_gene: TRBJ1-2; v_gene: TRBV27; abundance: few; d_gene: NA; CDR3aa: CASSLLNYGYTF; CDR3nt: TGTGCCAGCAGTTTACTTAACTATGGCTACACCTTC
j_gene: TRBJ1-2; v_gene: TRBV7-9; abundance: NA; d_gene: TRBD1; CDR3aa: CASSLDRGYGYTF; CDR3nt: TGTGCCAGCAGCTTAGACAGGGGCTATGGCTACACCTTC
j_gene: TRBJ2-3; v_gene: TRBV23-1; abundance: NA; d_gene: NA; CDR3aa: CASSQPGGGPSTDTQYF; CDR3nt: TGCGCCAGCAGTCAACCGGGCGGGGGCCCTAGCACAGATACGCAGTATTTT
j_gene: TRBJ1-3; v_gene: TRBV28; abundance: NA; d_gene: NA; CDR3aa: CASRGGHSQSTIYF; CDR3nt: TGTGCCAGCAGGGGAGGACACTCGCAAAGCACCATATATTTT
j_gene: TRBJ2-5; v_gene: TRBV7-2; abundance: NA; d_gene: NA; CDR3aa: CASSFKETQYF; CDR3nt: TGTGCCAGCAGCTTTAAAGAGACCCAGTACTTC
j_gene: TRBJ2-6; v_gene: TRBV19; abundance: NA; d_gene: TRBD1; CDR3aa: CASSIGQGAGANVLTF; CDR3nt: TGTGCCAGTAGTATAGGTCAGGGGGCTGGGGCCAACGTCCTGACTTTC
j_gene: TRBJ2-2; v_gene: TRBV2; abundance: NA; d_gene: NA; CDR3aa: CASSELGRGLRSGELFF; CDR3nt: TGTGCCAGCAGTGAATTGGGCAGGGGACTACGGTCCGGGGAGCTGTTTTTT
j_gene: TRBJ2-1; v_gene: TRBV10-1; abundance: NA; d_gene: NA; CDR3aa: CASSESKDSHNEQFF; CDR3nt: TGCGCCAGCAGTGAGTCGAAGGACAGCCACAATGAGCAGTTCTTC
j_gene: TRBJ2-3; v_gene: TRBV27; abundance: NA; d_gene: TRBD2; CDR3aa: CASSLGLAGDTQYF; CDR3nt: TGTGCCAGCAGCTTGGGACTAGCGGGAGATACGCAGTATTTT
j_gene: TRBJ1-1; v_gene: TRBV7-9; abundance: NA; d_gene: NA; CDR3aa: CASSLLRAFF; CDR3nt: TGTGCCAGCAGCTTATTGAGAGCTTTCTTT
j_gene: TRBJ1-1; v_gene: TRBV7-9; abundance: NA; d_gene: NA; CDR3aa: CASSLAGQATEAFF; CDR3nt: TGTGCCAGCAGCTTAGCCGGACAAGCCACTGAAGCTTTCTTT
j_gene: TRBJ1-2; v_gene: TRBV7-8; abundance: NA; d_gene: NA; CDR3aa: CASSLDRRDNYGYTF; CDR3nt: TGTGCCAGCAGCTTAGACCGTCGGGATAACTATGGCTACACCTTC
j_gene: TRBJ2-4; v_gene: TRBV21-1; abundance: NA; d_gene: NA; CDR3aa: CATLETGQKNIQYF; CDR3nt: TGTGCCACCCTGGAGACAGGGCAAAAAAACATTCAGTACTTC
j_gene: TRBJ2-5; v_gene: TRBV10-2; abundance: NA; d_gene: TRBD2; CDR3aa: CASSIGGALETQYF; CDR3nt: TGCGCCAGCAGTATCGGGGGGGCACTGGAGACCCAGTACTTC
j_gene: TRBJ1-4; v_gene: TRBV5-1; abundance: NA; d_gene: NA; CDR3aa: CASSFQGGNEKLFF; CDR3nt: TGCGCCAGCAGCTTTCAGGGTGGTAATGAAAAACTGTTTTTT
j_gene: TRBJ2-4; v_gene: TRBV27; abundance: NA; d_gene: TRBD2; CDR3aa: CASSTRGSGALGIFGAKNIQYF; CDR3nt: TGTGCCAGCAGTACTCGCGGTAGCGGGGCCCTCGGGATCTTTGGGGCCAAAAACATTCAGTACTTC
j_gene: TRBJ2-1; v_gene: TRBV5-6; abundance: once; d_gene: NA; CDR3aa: CASSLRPAVNQFF; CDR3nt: TGTGCCAGCAGCCTTAGACCCGCGGTGAACCAGTTCTTC